These T cell receptor beta chains were read from a single sample in a study of T cells in Graves' hyperthyroidism and ophthalmopathy. TCRdb redid the calling of the multiplex PCR reads with MiXCR, one entry per CDR3 protein. The sample has about 380,000 distinct CDR3 sequences, approximately 13% seen once. Sequencing input: blood. The receptor set was obtained from a man aged 30 to 39 with Graves' hyperthyroidism that later progressed to Graves' ophthalmopathy. Each CDR3 is given with its conserved first and last residue. D genes are given only for firm matches. Some rows mark clone size as missing; the rest say once, few, many or name a class of expanded clone.

V gene	clone size	J gene	D gene	CDR3 protein	CDR3 DNA
TRBV5-1	-	TRBJ1-1	-	CASSLTGLSTEAFF	TGCGCCAGCAGCCTCACAGGGTTAAGCACTGAAGCTTTCTTT
TRBV20-1	few	TRBJ2-3	-	CSARDKEGGDTQYF	TGCAGTGCTAGAGATAAGGAGGGAGGAGATACGCAGTATTTT
TRBV28	many	TRBJ2-5	TRBD1	CASSLPRGLGKTQYF	TGTGCCAGCAGTTTACCCAGGGGGCTCGGAAAGACCCAGTACTTC
TRBV19	-	TRBJ1-1	-	CASSSAAGREAFF	TGTGCCAGTAGTTCGGCCGCTGGCAGAGAAGCTTTCTTT
TRBV19	few	TRBJ1-4	-	CASSNDRQSGREKLFF	TGTGCCAGTAGTAACGATAGACAGAGCGGTCGTGAAAAACTGTTTTTT
TRBV7-8	many	TRBJ2-1	-	CASSLASRGGNEQFF	TGTGCCAGCAGCTTAGCGTCCAGGGGAGGCAATGAGCAGTTCTTC
TRBV28	many	TRBJ1-5	-	CASSFRGGNQPQHF	TGTGCCAGCAGTTTTCGGGGCGGCAATCAGCCCCAGCATTTT
TRBV20-1	many	TRBJ1-6	-	CSARDGGVRDSPLHF	TGCAGTGCTAGAGATGGGGGTGTGCGAGATTCACCCCTCCACTTT
TRBV7-8	-	TRBJ1-1	-	CASSLIGRRTEAFF	TGTGCCAGCAGCTTAATCGGTCGGAGGACTGAAGCTTTCTTT
TRBV10-2	-	TRBJ2-3	TRBD1	CASSPGQCTDTQYF	TGCGCCAGCAGTCCGGGACAGTGCACAGATACGCAGTATTTT
TRBV11-2	many	TRBJ2-1	-	CASSFSNEQFF	TGTGCCAGCAGCTTCTCCAATGAGCAGTTCTTC
TRBV29-1	many	TRBJ1-1	-	CSVKQLMNTEAFF	TGCAGCGTCAAACAGCTGATGAACACTGAAGCTTTCTTT
TRBV6-1	many	TRBJ2-7	-	CASSEAEEGNEQYF	TGTGCCAGCAGTGAAGCAGAGGAGGGGAACGAGCAGTACTTC
TRBV25-1	-	TRBJ1-4	-	CASRGLQMSDEKLFF	TGTGCCAGCCGGGGGTTACAGATGTCGGATGAAAAACTGTTTTTT
TRBV3-1	few	TRBJ2-7	-	CASSQEVGQSSYEQYF	TGTGCCAGCAGCCAAGAAGTTGGACAGAGCTCCTACGAGCAGTACTTC
TRBV7-9	many	TRBJ2-4	-	CASSSLGEWNIQYF	TGTGCCAGCAGCTCCCTCGGGGAGTGGAACATTCAGTACTTC
TRBV7-9	many	TRBJ2-2	TRBD1	CASSLLLGDRENTGELFF	TGTGCCAGCAGCCTATTACTAGGGGACAGGGAGAACACCGGGGAGCTGTTTTTT
TRBV29-1	-	TRBJ2-3	-	CSVERSSTDTQYF	TGCAGCGTTGAGCGGTCTAGCACAGATACGCAGTATTTT